This TCR beta chain was identified during a study of metastatic and nonmetastatic thyroid tumors. Study at large: The study looked at repertoires side by side in blood and in tumor or nodule tissue from malignant and benign thyroid patients.

Turning to this clone: The antigen is undetermined.

Findings of the study overall: Compared with benign nodules, malignant thyroid tumors were reported to have significantly higher TCR beta diversity in both blood and tumor.

Each patient went into thyroid surgery without having received any treatment. In the original analysis: Building a distant-metastasis classifier for papillary thyroid cancer drew on CDR3 differences across clinicopathological groups. MiXCR was used by TCRdb to re-call the PCR reads. In this record, the V and J calls reflect TCRdb's handling and not the investigators' own analysis. The profile shows some 21,000 clones, approximately 30% of them singletons. Sequences were obtained from tumor tissue. The receptor comes from a female donor with papillary thyroid cancer or a benign thyroid nodule (not recorded which). Some clones in this sample may be carry-over from other donors' samples.

The chain's CDR3 is CAWRVTGGTGELFF. The CDR3 nucleotides are TGTGCCTGGAGAGTTACAGGCGGCACCGGGGAGCTGTTTTTT. The chain carries TRBV30 and TRBJ2-2, with D possibly matching TRBD1 (5 bases). This CDR3 is 14 amino acids long. V was shortened by 3 bases and J by 4 bases, with 12 bases between the two germline ends. Germline CDR1 and CDR2: GTSNPN and SVGIG (reference sequence).